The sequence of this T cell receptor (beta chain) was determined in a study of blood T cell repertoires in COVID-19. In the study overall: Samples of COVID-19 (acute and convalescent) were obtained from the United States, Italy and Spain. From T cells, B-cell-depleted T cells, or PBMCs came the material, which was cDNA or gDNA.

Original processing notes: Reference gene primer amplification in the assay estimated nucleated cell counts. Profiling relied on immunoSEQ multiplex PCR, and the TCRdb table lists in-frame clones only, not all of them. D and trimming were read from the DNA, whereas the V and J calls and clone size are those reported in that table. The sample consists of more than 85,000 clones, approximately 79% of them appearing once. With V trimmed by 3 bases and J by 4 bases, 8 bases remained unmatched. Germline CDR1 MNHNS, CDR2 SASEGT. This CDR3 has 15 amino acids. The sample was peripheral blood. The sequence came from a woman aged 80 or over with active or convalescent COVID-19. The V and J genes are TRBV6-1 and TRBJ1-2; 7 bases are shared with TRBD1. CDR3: CASSERQGVFYGYTF. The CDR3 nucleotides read TGTGCCAGCAGTGAGCGACAGGGTGTATTCTATGGCTACACCTTC.